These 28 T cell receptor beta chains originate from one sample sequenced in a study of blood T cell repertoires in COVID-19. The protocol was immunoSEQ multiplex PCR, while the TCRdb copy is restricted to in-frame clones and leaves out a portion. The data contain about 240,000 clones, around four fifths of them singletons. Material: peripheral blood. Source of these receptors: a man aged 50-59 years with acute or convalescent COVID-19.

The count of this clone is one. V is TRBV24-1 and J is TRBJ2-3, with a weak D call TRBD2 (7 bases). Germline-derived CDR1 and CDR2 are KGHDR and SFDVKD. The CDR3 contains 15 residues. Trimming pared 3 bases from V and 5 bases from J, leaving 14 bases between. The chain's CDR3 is CATSDARGAQDTQYF. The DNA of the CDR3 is TGTGCCACCAGTGATGCCCGGGGGGCCCAAGATACGCAGTATTTT.

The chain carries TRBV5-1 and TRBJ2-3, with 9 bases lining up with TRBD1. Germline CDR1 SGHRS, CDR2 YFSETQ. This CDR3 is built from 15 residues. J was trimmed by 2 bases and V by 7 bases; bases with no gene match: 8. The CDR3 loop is CASGLQGASTDTQYF. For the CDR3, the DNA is TGCGCCAGCGGACTACAGGGGGCGTCCACAGATACGCAGTATTTT.

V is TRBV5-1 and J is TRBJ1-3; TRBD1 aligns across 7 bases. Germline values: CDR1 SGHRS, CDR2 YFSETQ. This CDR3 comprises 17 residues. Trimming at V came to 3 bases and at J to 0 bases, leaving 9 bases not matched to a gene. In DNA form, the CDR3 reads TGCGCCAGCAGCTCAGAGGGACAGCAAGTCTCTGGAAACACCATATATTTT. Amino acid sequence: CASSSEGQQVSGNTIYF.

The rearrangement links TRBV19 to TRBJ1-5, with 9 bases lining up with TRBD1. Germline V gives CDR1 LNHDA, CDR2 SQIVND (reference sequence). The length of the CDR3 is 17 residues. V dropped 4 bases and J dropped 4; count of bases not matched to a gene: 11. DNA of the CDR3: TGTGCCAGTAGTACGACACAGGGGGCAGTTAGAAATCAGCCCCAGCATTTT. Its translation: CASSTTQGAVRNQPQHF.

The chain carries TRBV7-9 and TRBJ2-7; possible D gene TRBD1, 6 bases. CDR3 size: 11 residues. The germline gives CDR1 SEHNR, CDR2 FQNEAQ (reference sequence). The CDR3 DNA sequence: TGTGTCCTCAGGGACAATTACGAGCAGTACTTC. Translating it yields CVLRDNYEQYF.

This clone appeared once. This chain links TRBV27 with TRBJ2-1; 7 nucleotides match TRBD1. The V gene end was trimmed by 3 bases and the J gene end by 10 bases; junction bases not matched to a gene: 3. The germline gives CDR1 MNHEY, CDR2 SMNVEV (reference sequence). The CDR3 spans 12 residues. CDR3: CASSLGTVEQFF. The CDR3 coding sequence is TGTGCCAGCAGTTTGGGGACAGTCGAGCAGTTCTTC.

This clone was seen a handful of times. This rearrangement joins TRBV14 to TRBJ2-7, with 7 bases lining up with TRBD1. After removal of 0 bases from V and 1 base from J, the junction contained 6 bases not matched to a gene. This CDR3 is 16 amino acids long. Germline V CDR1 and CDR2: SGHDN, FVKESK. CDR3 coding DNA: TGTGCCAGCAGCCAAGATCCGGGCAGGGGGTCCTACGAGCAGTACTTC. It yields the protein CASSQDPGRGSYEQYF.

In DNA, the CDR3 is TGTGCCAGCACCTCTCTCACTGAAGCTTTCTTT. Translated, it gives CASTSLTEAFF. The chain carries TRBV28 and TRBJ1-1; D not resolved. The germline V gene has CDR1 MDHEN and CDR2 SYDVKM. Deletions cut 7 bases from V and 4 bases from J, with 7 bases between. The CDR3 covers 11 residues.

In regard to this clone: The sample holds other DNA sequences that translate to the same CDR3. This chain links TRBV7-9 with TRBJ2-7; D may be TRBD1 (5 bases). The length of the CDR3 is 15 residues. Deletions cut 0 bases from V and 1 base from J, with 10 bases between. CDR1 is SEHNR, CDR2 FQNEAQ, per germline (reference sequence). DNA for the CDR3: TGTGCCAGCAGCTTAGCAGGCACAGGTTCCTACGAGCAGTACTTC. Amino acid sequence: CASSLAGTGSYEQYF.

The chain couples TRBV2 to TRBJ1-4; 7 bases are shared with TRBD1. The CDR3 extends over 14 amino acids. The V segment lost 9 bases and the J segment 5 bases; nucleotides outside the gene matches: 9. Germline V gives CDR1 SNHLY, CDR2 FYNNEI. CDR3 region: CASNQQGTNEKLFF. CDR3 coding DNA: TGTGCCAGTAACCAACAGGGGACGAATGAAAAACTGTTTTTT.

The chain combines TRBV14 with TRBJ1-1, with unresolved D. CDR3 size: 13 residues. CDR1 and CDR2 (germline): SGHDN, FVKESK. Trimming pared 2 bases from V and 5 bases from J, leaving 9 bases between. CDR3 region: CASSQFGETEAFF. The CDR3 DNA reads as TGTGCCAGCAGCCAATTCGGGGAGACTGAAGCTTTCTTT.

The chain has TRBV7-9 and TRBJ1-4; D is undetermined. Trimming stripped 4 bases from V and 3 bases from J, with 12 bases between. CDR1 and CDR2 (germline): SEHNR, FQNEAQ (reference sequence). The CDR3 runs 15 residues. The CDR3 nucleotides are TGTGCCAGCAGCTCACAACCAATTGCTAATGAAAAACTGTTTTTT. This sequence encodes CASSSQPIANEKLFF.

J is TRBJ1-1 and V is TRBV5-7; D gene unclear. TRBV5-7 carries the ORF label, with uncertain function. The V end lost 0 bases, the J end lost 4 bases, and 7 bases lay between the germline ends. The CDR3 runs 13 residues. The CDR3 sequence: CASSLVPVTEAFF. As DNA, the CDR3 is TGTGCCAGCAGCTTGGTTCCTGTCACTGAAGCTTTCTTT.

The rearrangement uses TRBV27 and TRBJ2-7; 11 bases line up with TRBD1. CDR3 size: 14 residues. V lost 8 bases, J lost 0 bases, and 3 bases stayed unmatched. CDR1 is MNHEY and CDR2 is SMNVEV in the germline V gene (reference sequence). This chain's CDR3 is CASWGTGGSYEQYF. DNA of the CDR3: TGTGCCAGCTGGGGGACAGGGGGCTCCTACGAGCAGTACTTC.

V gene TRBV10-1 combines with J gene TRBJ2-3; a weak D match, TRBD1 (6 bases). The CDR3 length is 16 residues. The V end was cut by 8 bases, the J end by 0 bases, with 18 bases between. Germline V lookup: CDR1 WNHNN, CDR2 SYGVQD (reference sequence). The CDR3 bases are TGCGCCAGCCAGGGGTTAGACAGCATGAGCACAGATACGCAGTATTTT. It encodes CASQGLDSMSTDTQYF.

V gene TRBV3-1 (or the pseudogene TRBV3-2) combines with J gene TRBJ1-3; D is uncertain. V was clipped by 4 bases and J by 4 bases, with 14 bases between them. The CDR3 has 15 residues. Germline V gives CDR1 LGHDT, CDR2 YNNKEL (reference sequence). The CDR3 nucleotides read TGTGCCAGCAGCCTGGGCCCGGCGGGGGGAAACACCATATATTTT. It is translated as CASSLGPAGGNTIYF.

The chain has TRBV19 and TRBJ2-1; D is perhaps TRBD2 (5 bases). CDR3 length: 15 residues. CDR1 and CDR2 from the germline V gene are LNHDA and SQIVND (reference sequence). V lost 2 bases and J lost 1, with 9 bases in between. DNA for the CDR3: TGTGCCAGTAGTATATCCGGGAAATCCTACAATGAGCAGTTCTTC. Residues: CASSISGKSYNEQFF.

CDR3 region: CASSNSHSGNSYEQYF. The CDR3 DNA reads as TGTGCCAGCAGTAATTCTCATAGCGGGAACTCCTACGAGCAGTACTTC. The genes are TRBV25-1 and TRBJ2-7, with 8 bases fitting TRBD2. The CDR3 has 16 amino acids. V was clipped by 5 bases and J by 0 bases; unmatched bases: 9. The germline V gene has CDR1 MGHDK and CDR2 SYGVNS.

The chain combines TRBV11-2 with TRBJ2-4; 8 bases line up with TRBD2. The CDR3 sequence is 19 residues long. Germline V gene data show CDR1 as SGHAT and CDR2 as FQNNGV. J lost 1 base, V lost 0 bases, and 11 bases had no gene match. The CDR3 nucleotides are TGTGCCAGCAGCTTAGAGGTGGGTAGCGGGGAGAGTGCCAAAAACATTCAGTACTTC. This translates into CASSLEVGSGESAKNIQYF.

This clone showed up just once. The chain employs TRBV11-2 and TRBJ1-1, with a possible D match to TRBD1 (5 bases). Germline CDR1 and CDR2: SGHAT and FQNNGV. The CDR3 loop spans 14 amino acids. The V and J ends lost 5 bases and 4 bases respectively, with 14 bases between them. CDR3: CASSRRDGATEAFF. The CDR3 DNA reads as TGTGCCAGCAGCCGGAGGGACGGGGCCACTGAAGCTTTCTTT.

CDR3 bases: TGTGCCAGCAGCTTATCAGGGGGCGTGCATCAGCCCCAGCATTTT. It is translated as CASSLSGGVHQPQHF. This rearrangement joins TRBV7-9 to TRBJ1-5; 8 bases are a match to TRBD1. Germline V gives CDR1 SEHNR, CDR2 FQNEAQ (reference sequence). This CDR3 is built from 15 residues. V lost 2 bases to trimming and J lost 5 bases; unmatched junction nucleotides: 5.

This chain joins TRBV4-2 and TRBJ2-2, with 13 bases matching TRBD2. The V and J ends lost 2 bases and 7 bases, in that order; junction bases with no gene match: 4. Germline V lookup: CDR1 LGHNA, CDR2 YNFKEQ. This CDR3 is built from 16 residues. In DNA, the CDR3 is TGTGCCAGCAGCCAACGGACTAGCGGGGGTAGCGGGGAGCTGTTTTTT. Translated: CASSQRTSGGSGELFF.

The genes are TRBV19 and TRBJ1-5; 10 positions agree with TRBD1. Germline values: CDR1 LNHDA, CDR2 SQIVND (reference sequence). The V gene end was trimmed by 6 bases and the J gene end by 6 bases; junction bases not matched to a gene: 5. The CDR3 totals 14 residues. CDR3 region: CASSPGQGSQPQHF. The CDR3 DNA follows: TGTGCCAGTAGCCCGGGACAGGGGTCTCAGCCCCAGCATTTT.

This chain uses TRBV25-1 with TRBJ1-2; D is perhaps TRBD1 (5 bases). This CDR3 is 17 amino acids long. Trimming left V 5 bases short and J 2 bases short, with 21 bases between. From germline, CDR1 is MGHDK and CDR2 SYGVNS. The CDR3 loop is CASSTSIYGRVNYGYTF. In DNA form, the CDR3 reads TGTGCCAGCAGTACATCCATCTACGGCAGGGTAAACTATGGCTACACCTTC.

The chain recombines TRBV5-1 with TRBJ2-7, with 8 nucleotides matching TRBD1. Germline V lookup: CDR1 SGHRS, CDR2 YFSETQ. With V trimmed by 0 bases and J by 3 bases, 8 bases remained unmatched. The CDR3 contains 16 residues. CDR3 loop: CASSLAGGQAIYEQYF. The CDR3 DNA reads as TGCGCCAGCAGCTTGGCCGGGGGACAGGCCATCTACGAGCAGTACTTC. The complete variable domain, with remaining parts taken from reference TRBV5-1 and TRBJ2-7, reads KAGVTQTPRYLIKTRGQQVTLSCSPISGHRSVSWYQQTPGQGLQFLFEYFSETQRNKGNFPGRFSGRQFSNSRSEMNVSTLELGDSALYLCASSLAGGQAIYEQYFGPGTRLTVT.

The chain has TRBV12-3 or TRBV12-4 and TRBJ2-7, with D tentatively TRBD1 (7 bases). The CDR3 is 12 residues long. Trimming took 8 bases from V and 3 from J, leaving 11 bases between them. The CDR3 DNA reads TGTGCCAGCGGAGGGACAGTCTACGAGCAGTACTTC. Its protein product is CASGGTVYEQYF.

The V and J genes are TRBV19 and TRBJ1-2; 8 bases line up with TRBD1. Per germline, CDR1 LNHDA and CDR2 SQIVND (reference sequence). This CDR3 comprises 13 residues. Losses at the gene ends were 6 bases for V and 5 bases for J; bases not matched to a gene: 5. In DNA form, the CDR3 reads TGTGCCAGTAGCCCGACAGGGGTTTATGGCTACACCTTC. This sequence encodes CASSPTGVYGYTF.

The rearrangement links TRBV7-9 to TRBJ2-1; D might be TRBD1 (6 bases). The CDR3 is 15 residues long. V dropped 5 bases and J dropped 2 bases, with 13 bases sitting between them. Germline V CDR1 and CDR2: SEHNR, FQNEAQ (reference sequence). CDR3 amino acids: CASSLTGSAYNEQFF. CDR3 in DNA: TGTGCCAGCAGCCTTACAGGGTCCGCCTACAATGAGCAGTTCTTC.